The 3 T cell receptor beta chains listed next were all sequenced from one sample in a study of tumor and adjacent non-tumor tissue in lung cancer (dated by TCRdb to 2017 to 2018). Libraries were made using multiplex PCR. The reads were generated on an Illumina HiSeq 2500. TCRbeta libraries were built by three rounds of nested PCR using primers (Table S4), following protocols modified from ARM-PCR. TCRdb reprocessed the public reads (quality trimming at Q25 with fastp, clone calling with MiXCR) and kept in-frame beta chains. Under each unique CDR3 protein, matching rows form one entry showing the most common genes and DNA. This sample gives tens of thousands of distinct CDR3 sequences in total; 76% of them show up just once. In total, the top ten clones hold 40% of the sample. RNA was isolated from bulk, unsorted tissue, and RNA quality was assessed with a NanoDrop ND-1000 and an Agilent 2100. For the normal lung samples, distant non-tumor tissue was collected more than 3 cm away from the tumor edge.

Material: distant non-tumor lung tissue. The receptors here all came from a man in his 70s with non-small cell lung cancer.

This clonotype was detected once. J is TRBJ2-3 and V is TRBV4-1; no firm D call. V was clipped by 3 bases and J by 4 bases, with 14 bases between them. The CDR3 is made up of 15 amino acids. CDR1 and CDR2 (germline): MGHRA, YSYEKL. The CDR3 DNA reads as TGCGCCAGCAGCCAGCGCTCGTTAGGCTCAGATACGCAGTATTTT. Translated, it gives CASSQRSLGSDTQYF.

Concerning this clonotype: At one end, the junction sequence differs from germline, possibly due to a read error. The chain has TRBV12-3 or TRBV12-4 and TRBJ2-3, with D possibly TRBD2 on 7 matching bases. There are 14 residues in the CDR3. The CDR3 DNA is TGTGCCAGCAGTTTCAGCGGGGACACAGATACGCACTATTTT. Protein product: CASSFSGDTDTHYF.

This clonotype was recorded at least ten times. The chain employs TRBV5-4 and TRBJ1-2; D gene uncertain. The CDR3 has 12 amino acids. V shed 0 bases and J shed 5 bases, with 5 bases lying between them. CDR1 is SGHNT, CDR2 YYREEE, per germline (reference sequence). The CDR3 reads CASSLEHYGYTF. The CDR3 DNA follows: TGTGCCAGCAGCTTGGAACATTATGGCTACACCTTC.